These 3 T cell receptor beta chains share one sample of origin, sequenced in a study of low-dose radiotherapy and immunotherapy resistance in tumors. Primers used for first-strand cDNA, a TRAV- and TRBV-specific set, covered both alpha and beta chains. A constant-region primer paired with the V-primer adapter amplified TCRs over about 19 PCR cycles. TCRdb fed the reads into MiXCR, producing one record per CDR3 protein. The repertoire holds more than 90,000 distinct CDR3 sequences, with about a fifth as singletons. Time point defined: after trial treatment. Treatment in this sample: LDRT plus nivolumab, ipilimumab, low-dose cyclophosphamide and aspirin (RACIN trial). Source: PBMCs, taken after low-dose radiotherapy plus immunotherapy. Receptors originate from a male donor with prostate cancer.

At least ten counts were recorded for this clonotype. The V call is TRBV7-3, the J call TRBJ2-5; D might be TRBD1 (6 bases). V gave up 5 bases and J gave up 5 bases, with 24 bases separating them. CDR1 SGHTA and CDR2 FQGTGA come from the germline V gene. The CDR3 has 17 amino acids. In DNA form, the CDR3 reads TGTGCCAGCAGCCCCTTAGGACAGATGGGGCAGGATGAGACCCAGTACTTC. Encoded protein: CASSPLGQMGQDETQYF.

This clonotype was observed many times. J is TRBJ2-7 and V is TRBV2; 7 bases line up with TRBD1. Per the germline V gene, CDR1 is SNHLY and CDR2 is FYNNEI. J gave up 0 bases and V 5 bases, and 1 base lay outside the gene matches. The CDR3 runs 13 residues. This CDR3 reads CASSRQGSYEQYF. The CDR3 nucleotides read TGTGCCAGCAGTAGACAGGGCTCCTACGAGCAGTACTTC.

This clonotype appeared many times. This chain connects TRBV7-9 to TRBJ1-6, with 8 bases matching TRBD1. Trimming cost V 1 base and J 9 bases; bases outside gene matches: 2. The CDR3 is 14 amino acids. Germline CDR1 SEHNR, CDR2 FQNEAQ (reference sequence). The CDR3 spells CASSLDGTGSPLHF. The CDR3 bases are TGTGCCAGCAGCTTAGACGGGACAGGTTCACCCCTCCACTTT.